Below, 2 T cell receptor beta chains from the same sample are listed, as sequenced in a study of monozygotic twins with inflammatory bowel disease. TCRdb reprocessed the 5' RACE reads, keeping one entry per CDR3 protein, no DNA. The data include 300,000 to 450,000 distinct CDR3 sequences; the top ten clones carry 2.5% to 3%. Sequencing input: blood. The origin of the receptors is a human donor with ulcerative colitis or Crohn's disease, or a healthy co-twin of an affected twin (not recorded which).

V and J are TRBV29-1 and TRBJ1-5. The CDR3 contains 15 residues. From germline, CDR1 is SQVTM and CDR2 ANQGSEA. The CDR3 spells CSVEDQEQENQPQHF.

The V gene is TRBV24-1, the J gene TRBJ2-7; TCRdb proposes TRBD1, but this gene call is untestable without DNA. The CDR3 has 16 residues. Germline loops: CDR1 KGHDR, CDR2 SFDVKD. The CDR3 is CATSDPSGGEGYEQYF.